The 9 T cell receptor beta chains below all came from one sample that was sequenced in a study of cytomegalovirus exposure and HLA in healthy donors (dated by TCRdb to the late 2010s). The library was built by means of the immunoSEQ multiplex PCR assay. A mixture of 60 forward primers for TCR Vbeta segments and 13 reverse primers for TCR Jbeta segments was used in the multiplex PCR. TCRdb limited this immuneACCESS table to in-frame rearrangements with V and J called. A share of clones is missing; checked studies link under half to unresolved V genes, and the rest is unexplained. The sample has 150,000 to 200,000 clones on record, roughly 12% of them singletons. The ten biggest clones cover over 6.5% of the sample. Sequenced: PBMCs. The source of these receptors is a man in his fifties or sixties in good health and CMV-seropositive.

The gene calls are TRBV5-1 and TRBJ2-7, with 9 bases aligning to TRBD2. Per germline, CDR1 SGHRS and CDR2 YFSETQ. Germline trimming cut 4 bases from V and 8 bases from J; bases unmatched to any gene: 4. The CDR3 contains 12 residues. The CDR3 region is CASSTGLAQQYF. CDR3 nucleotides: TGCGCCAGCAGCACCGGACTAGCGCAGCAGTACTTC.

This clone was found a few times. This rearrangement joins TRBV25-1 to TRBJ1-4; D is possibly TRBD1 (6 bases). V was pared by 6 bases and J by 4 bases, with 12 bases between. The CDR3 is made up of 14 amino acids. Germline CDR1 and CDR2: MGHDK and SYGVNS. As DNA, the CDR3 is TGTGCCAGCAGCTGGACAGCGAATAATGAAAAACTGTTTTTT. Protein sequence: CASSWTANNEKLFF.

This clone was recorded once. The rearrangement uses TRBV19 and TRBJ1-2; no clear D. The CDR3 spans 14 residues. CDR1 and CDR2 (germline): LNHDA, SQIVND (reference sequence). The V end was cut by 3 bases, the J end by 3 bases, with 11 bases between. The CDR3 loop is CASSMTLWDYGYTF. The DNA for the CDR3 is TGTGCCAGTAGTATGACTCTCTGGGACTATGGCTACACCTTC.

This clone occurred a few times. The chain uses TRBV28 and TRBJ1-1; D ambiguous. From germline, CDR1 is MDHEN and CDR2 SYDVKM. The CDR3 loop spans 13 amino acids. V lost 8 bases to trimming and J lost 4 bases, with 14 bases between them. The CDR3 loop is CASLLRSGTEAFF. DNA of the CDR3: TGTGCCAGCCTGCTCCGTAGTGGCACTGAAGCTTTCTTT.

DNA for the CDR3: TGTGCCAGCAGCGACAGGGAAGGCTACACCTTC. Protein product: CASSDREGYTF. The chain carries TRBV6-6 and TRBJ1-2, with 7 bases that match TRBD1. V lost 6 bases, J lost 8 bases, and 3 bases stayed unmatched. This CDR3 has 11 amino acids. Germline CDR1 and CDR2: MNHNY and SVGAGI (reference sequence).

The V gene is TRBV6-5, the J gene TRBJ2-2, with D perhaps TRBD2 (6 bases). Trimming took 3 bases from V and 7 from J, leaving 15 bases between them. The germline V gene has CDR1 MNHEY and CDR2 SVGAGI. The CDR3 runs 15 residues. CDR3: CASSYGSGTGGELFF. The CDR3 DNA follows: TGTGCCAGCAGTTATGGGTCCGGGACTGGCGGGGAGCTGTTTTTT.

The J gene is TRBJ1-1, the V gene TRBV21-1. TRBV21-1 is noted as a pseudogene. The CDR3 spans 14 residues. CDR3 nucleotides: TGTGCCAGCAGCAAAGCGCTAACGGAGGATGAAGCTTTCTTT. This translates into CASSKALTEDEAFF.

This chain links TRBV11-3 with TRBJ2-3; 14 bases align to TRBD2. The junction had 5 bases not matched to a gene; V was cut back by 6 bases and J by 3 bases. This CDR3 spans 16 amino acids. CDR1 SGHNT and CDR2 YENEEA come from the germline V gene. In nucleotides, the CDR3 is TGTGCCAGCAGTTGGACTAGCGGGGGGCAGACAGATACGCAGTATTTT. Translating gives CASSWTSGGQTDTQYF.

The chain carries TRBV25-1 and TRBJ2-7, with D possibly TRBD1 on 6 matching bases. The CDR3 is 16 residues long. The germline gives CDR1 MGHDK, CDR2 SYGVNS. The V and J ends lost 7 bases and 2 bases respectively, with 21 bases between them. The CDR3 region has the DNA TGTGCCAGCACTTACTCGACAGGTGCCGAACCCTACGAGCAGTACTTC. The encoded protein is CASTYSTGAEPYEQYF.